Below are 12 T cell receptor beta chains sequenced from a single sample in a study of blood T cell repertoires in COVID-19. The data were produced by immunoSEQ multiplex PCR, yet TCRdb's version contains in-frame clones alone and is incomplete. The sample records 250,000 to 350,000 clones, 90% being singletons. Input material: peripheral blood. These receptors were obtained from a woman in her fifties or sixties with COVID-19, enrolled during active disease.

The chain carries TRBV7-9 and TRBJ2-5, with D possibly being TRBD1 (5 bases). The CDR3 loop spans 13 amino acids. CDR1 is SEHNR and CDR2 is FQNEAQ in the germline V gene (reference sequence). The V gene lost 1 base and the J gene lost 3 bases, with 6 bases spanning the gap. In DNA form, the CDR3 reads TGTGCCAGCAGCTTAGGACAGAAAGAGACCCAGTACTTC. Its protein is CASSLGQKETQYF.

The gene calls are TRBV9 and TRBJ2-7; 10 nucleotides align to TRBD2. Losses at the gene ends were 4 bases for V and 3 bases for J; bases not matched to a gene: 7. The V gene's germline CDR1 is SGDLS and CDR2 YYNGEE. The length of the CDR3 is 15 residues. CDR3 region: CASSTGTSAVYEQYF. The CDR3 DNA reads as TGTGCCAGCAGCACCGGGACTAGCGCCGTCTACGAGCAGTACTTC.

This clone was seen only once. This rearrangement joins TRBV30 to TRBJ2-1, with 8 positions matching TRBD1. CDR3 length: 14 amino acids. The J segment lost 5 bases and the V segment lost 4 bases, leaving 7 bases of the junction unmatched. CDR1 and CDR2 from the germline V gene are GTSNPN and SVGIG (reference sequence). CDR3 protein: CAWTLDRVHNEQFF. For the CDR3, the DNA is TGTGCCTGGACCTTGGACAGGGTCCACAATGAGCAGTTCTTC.

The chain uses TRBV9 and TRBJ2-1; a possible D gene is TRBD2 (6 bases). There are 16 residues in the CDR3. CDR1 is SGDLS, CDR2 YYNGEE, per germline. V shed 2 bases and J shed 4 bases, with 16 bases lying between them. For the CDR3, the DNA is TGTGCCAGCAGCGTCGATCTAGCGCAACTTTACAATGAGCAGTTCTTC. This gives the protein CASSVDLAQLYNEQFF.

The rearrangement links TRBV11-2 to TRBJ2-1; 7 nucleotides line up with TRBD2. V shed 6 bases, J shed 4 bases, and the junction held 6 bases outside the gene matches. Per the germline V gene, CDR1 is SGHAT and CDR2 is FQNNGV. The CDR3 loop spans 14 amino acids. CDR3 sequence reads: CASSRLAAYNEQFF. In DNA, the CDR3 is TGTGCCAGCAGTCGGCTAGCGGCTTACAATGAGCAGTTCTTC. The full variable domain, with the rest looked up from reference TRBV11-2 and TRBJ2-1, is EAGVAQSPRYKIIEKRQSVAFWCNPISGHATLYWYQQILGQGPKLLIQFQNNGVVDDSQLPKDRFSAERLKGVDSTLKIQPAKLEDSAVYLCASSRLAAYNEQFFGPGTRLTVL.

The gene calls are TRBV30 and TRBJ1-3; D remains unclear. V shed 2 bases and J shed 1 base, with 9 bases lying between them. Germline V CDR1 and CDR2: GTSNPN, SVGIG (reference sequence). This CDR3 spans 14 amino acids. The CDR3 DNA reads TGTGCCTGGAGTCGATTTCTATCTGGAAACACCATATATTTT. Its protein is CAWSRFLSGNTIYF.

CDR3: CASSLSISGNTIYF. CDR3 DNA sequence: TGTGCCAGCAGCTTATCAATCTCTGGAAACACCATATATTTT. This rearrangement joins TRBV7-9 to TRBJ1-3; D unclear. The germline CDR1 and CDR2 sequences are SEHNR and FQNEAQ (reference sequence). The V end lost 2 bases, the J end lost 0 bases, and 5 bases lay between the germline ends. The CDR3 covers 14 residues.

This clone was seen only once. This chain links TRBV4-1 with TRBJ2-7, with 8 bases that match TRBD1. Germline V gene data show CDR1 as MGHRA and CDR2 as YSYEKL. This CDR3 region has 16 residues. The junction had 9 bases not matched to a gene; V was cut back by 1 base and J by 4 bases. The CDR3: CASSQGPGTGSYEQYF. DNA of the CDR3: TGCGCCAGCAGCCAAGGCCCCGGGACAGGATCATACGAGCAGTACTTC.

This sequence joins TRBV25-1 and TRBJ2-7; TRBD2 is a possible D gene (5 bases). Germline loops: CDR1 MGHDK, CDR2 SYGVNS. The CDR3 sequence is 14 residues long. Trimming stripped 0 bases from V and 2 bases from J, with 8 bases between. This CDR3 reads CASSEYGGTYEQYF. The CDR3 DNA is TGTGCCAGCAGTGAATACGGAGGCACCTACGAGCAGTACTTC.

CDR3 sequence (DNA): TGTGCCAGCAGTTTAAGGCGGGTTTACAATGAGCAGTTCTTC. The encoded protein is CASSLRRVYNEQFF. V is TRBV27 and J is TRBJ2-1, with a tentative D call TRBD2 (5 bases). Trimming took off 2 bases at V and 4 bases at J, with 9 bases between the two ends. Germline values: CDR1 MNHEY, CDR2 SMNVEV (reference sequence). The CDR3 length is 14 residues.

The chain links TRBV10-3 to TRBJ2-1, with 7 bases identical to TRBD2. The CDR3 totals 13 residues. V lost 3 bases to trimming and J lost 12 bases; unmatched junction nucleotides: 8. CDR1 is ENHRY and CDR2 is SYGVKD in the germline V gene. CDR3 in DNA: TGTGCCATCAGTGACCCCCGGGGGGTACCGCAGTTCTTC. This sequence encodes CAISDPRGVPQFF.

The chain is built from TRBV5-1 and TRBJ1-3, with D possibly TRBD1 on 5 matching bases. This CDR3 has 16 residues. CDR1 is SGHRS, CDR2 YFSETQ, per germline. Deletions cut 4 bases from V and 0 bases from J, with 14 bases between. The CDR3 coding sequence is TGCGCCAGCAGCCCTGGGGCAGGACCCTCTGGAAACACCATATATTTT. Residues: CASSPGAGPSGNTIYF.